Below are 21 T cell receptor beta chains sequenced from a single sample in a study of T cell changes during pregnancy in multiple sclerosis. TCRdb's copy holds only in-frame clones and misses some; the assay was immunoSEQ multiplex PCR. The sample records about 67,000 clones, 80% to 90% being singletons. Here the sequenced sample was peripheral blood, taken in the first trimester of pregnancy. These receptors were obtained from a female donor with multiple sclerosis, enrolled in a pregnancy study.

V gene TRBV5-1 combines with J gene TRBJ2-1; 10 bases line up with TRBD1. The trim removed 1 base at V and 6 bases at J, leaving 4 bases unmatched. CDR3 size: 15 residues. Per the germline V gene, CDR1 is SGHRS and CDR2 is YFSETQ. CDR3 DNA: TGCGCCAGCAGCTTGTCTTGGACAGGGGGCAATGAGCAGTTCTTC. This encodes CASSLSWTGGNEQFF.

The J gene is TRBJ2-2, the V gene TRBV7-3, with 7 bases fitting TRBD1. The CDR3 is 16 amino acids. In germline, CDR1 is SGHTA, CDR2 FQGTGA. V was pared by 2 bases and J by 0 bases, with 3 bases of the junction left unmatched. The CDR3 region has the DNA TGTGCCAGCAGCTTACGTGGGACAGCGAACACCGGGGAGCTGTTTTTT. Residues: CASSLRGTANTGELFF.

This clone was observed a single time. The chain has TRBV5-1 and TRBJ2-3; TRBD1 is a possible D gene (6 bases). Deletions cut 4 bases from V and 3 bases from J, with 15 bases between. The CDR3 totals 15 residues. Germline V lookup: CDR1 SGHRS, CDR2 YFSETQ. DNA of the CDR3: TGCGCCAGCAGCCCCGGACTGGACAGTACAGATACGCAGTATTTT. This encodes CASSPGLDSTDTQYF. The complete variable domain, with remaining parts taken from reference TRBV5-1 and TRBJ2-3, reads KAGVTQTPRYLIKTRGQQVTLSCSPISGHRSVSWYQQTPGQGLQFLFEYFSETQRNKGNFPGRFSGRQFSNSRSEMNVSTLELGDSALYLCASSPGLDSTDTQYFGPGTRLTVL.

The chain employs TRBV5-3 and TRBJ2-3, with D maybe TRBD1 (7 bases). TRBV5-3 is recorded as an ORF, its role being uncertain. This CDR3 has 14 amino acids. V dropped 4 bases and J dropped 6 bases, with 15 bases sitting between them. The CDR3 nucleotides read TGTGCCAGAAGCCTTGGCAGGGGGGCTGATACGCAGTATTTT. Translation: CARSLGRGADTQYF.

The rearrangement uses TRBV7-9 and TRBJ1-6, with D perhaps TRBD1 (5 bases). The CDR3 sequence is 15 residues long. Trimming cost V 0 bases and J 8 bases, with 11 bases left between them. The germline CDR1 and CDR2 sequences are SEHNR and FQNEAQ (reference sequence). CDR3 amino acids: CASSLASGPHSPLHF. The CDR3 DNA sequence: TGTGCCAGCAGCTTAGCGTCAGGGCCCCATTCACCCCTCCACTTT. Filled out from reference TRBV7-9 and TRBJ1-6, the complete variable domain reads DTGVSQNPRHKITKRGQNVTFRCDPISEHNRLYWYRQTLGQGPEFLTYFQNEAQLEKSRLLSDRFSAERPKGSFSTLEIQRTEQGDSAMYLCASSLASGPHSPLHFGNGTRLTVT.

The genes are TRBV7-7 and TRBJ2-5, with D possibly TRBD2 on 5 matching bases. Trimming stripped 5 bases from V and 4 bases from J, with 14 bases between. This CDR3 region has 14 residues. Germline lookup yields CDR1 SSHAT and CDR2 FNYEAQ (reference sequence). The DNA for the CDR3 is TGTGCCAGCAGCGCATCCCCGACTATAGAGACCCAGTACTTC. It translates to CASSASPTIETQYF.

V and J are TRBV19 and TRBJ2-3; 9 bases match TRBD2. Germline V lookup: CDR1 LNHDA, CDR2 SQIVND (reference sequence). The V gene end was trimmed by 6 bases and the J gene end by 12 bases; junction bases not matched to a gene: 13. The CDR3 consists of 14 residues. The CDR3 DNA reads as TGTGCCAGTAGGCTAGCGGGATCCGGGAACAGACAGTATTTT. Amino acid sequence: CASRLAGSGNRQYF.

The chain employs TRBV7-9 and TRBJ2-7, with D possibly TRBD2 on 6 matching bases. Trimming removed 6 bases at V and 6 bases at J, with 12 bases between. The CDR3 sequence is 12 residues long. Germline CDR1 and CDR2: SEHNR and FQNEAQ (reference sequence). The CDR3 DNA follows: TGTGCCAGCAGGCCCGAGGAGGGCGAGCAGTACTTC. It encodes CASRPEEGEQYF.

This clone was recorded only once. The chain combines TRBV11-2 with TRBJ1-3; D is undetermined. V lost 5 bases, J lost 4 bases, and 12 bases lay in between. The CDR3 loop spans 14 amino acids. Per the germline V gene, CDR1 is SGHAT and CDR2 is FQNNGV. DNA for the CDR3: TGTGCCAGCAGCCCCTACGTCCGGGGAAACACCATATATTTT. Translated: CASSPYVRGNTIYF.

V and J are TRBV7-2 and TRBJ1-5; no definite D call. From germline, CDR1 is SGHTA and CDR2 FQGNSA. The CDR3 sequence is 15 residues long. V was trimmed by 1 base and J by 0 bases, leaving 7 bases between them. This chain's CDR3 is CASSLDGNSNQPQHF. Here the CDR3 DNA reads TGTGCCAGCAGCTTAGACGGGAATAGCAATCAGCCCCAGCATTTT.

The chain carries TRBV5-1 and TRBJ1-1; D gene uncertain. Germline V gene data show CDR1 as SGHRS and CDR2 as YFSETQ. V shed 0 bases and J shed 1 base, with 10 bases lying between them. This CDR3 has 15 amino acids. The CDR3 DNA sequence: TGCGCCAGCAGCTTGGCCATCAGAGGGAACACTGAAGCTTTCTTT. Translated: CASSLAIRGNTEAFF. Looking up the rest from reference TRBV5-1 and TRBJ1-1 gives the full variable domain: KAGVTQTPRYLIKTRGQQVTLSCSPISGHRSVSWYQQTPGQGLQFLFEYFSETQRNKGNFPGRFSGRQFSNSRSEMNVSTLELGDSALYLCASSLAIRGNTEAFFGQGTRLTVV.

This sequence joins TRBV30 and TRBJ2-5, with D perhaps TRBD1 (6 bases). Germline V gene lookup returns CDR1 GTSNPN and CDR2 SVGIG (reference sequence). Trimming removed 0 bases from V and 1 base from J, with 6 bases in between. This CDR3 has 13 residues. CDR3 DNA: TGTGCCTGGAGTGTAGGGGGCCAAGAGACCCAGTACTTC. Residues: CAWSVGGQETQYF.

The rearrangement joins TRBV7-9 to TRBJ1-2, with 7 bases aligning to TRBD1. The V and J ends lost 5 bases and 3 bases, in that order; junction bases with no gene match: 6. The CDR3 totals 14 residues. Per the germline V gene, CDR1 is SEHNR and CDR2 is FQNEAQ (reference sequence). The CDR3 DNA follows: TGTGCCAGCAGCCCGCGGGACAGTTACTATGGCTACACCTTC. Its protein is CASSPRDSYYGYTF.

The chain uses TRBV4-2 and TRBJ2-1, with D maybe TRBD1 (6 bases). The V and J ends lost 1 base and 8 bases respectively, with 15 bases between them. CDR1 LGHNA and CDR2 YNFKEQ come from the germline V gene. This CDR3 region has 15 residues. DNA of the CDR3: TGTGCCAGCAGCCAAGGGAAAGGACAGTCCGATGAGCAGTTCTTC. Amino acids: CASSQGKGQSDEQFF.

The chain combines TRBV29-1 with TRBJ1-1; D remains ambiguous. Trimming removed 6 bases at V and 0 bases at J, with 11 bases between. This CDR3 is 13 amino acids long. Germline CDR1 is SQVTM and CDR2 is ANQGSEA. CDR3 residues: CSVSSALNTEAFF. In DNA form, the CDR3 reads TGCAGCGTGTCGAGCGCCTTGAACACTGAAGCTTTCTTT.

The J gene is TRBJ2-5, the V gene TRBV19; 9 positions agree with TRBD1. The CDR3 has 16 amino acids. V shed 5 bases and J 4 bases; nucleotides not matched to a gene: 11. Per the germline V gene, CDR1 is LNHDA and CDR2 is SQIVND (reference sequence). CDR3 DNA: TGTGCCAGTAGTTCGGGACAGGGCGGGGCGGGAGAGACCCAGTACTTC. Protein product: CASSSGQGGAGETQYF.

This rearrangement joins TRBV2 to TRBJ2-7; no definite D call. The CDR3 is made up of 13 amino acids. Trimming cost V 9 bases and J 3 bases, with 15 bases left between them. CDR1 and CDR2 (germline): SNHLY, FYNNEI. CDR3 DNA sequence: TGTGCCAGTGAAAATGAGGTTAGCTACGAGCAGTACTTC. This sequence encodes CASENEVSYEQYF. Complete variable domain (other parts from reference TRBV2 and TRBJ2-7): EPEVTQTPSHQVTQMGQEVILRCVPISNHLYFYWYRQILGQKVEFLVSFYNNEISEKSEIFDDQFSVERPDGSNFTLKIRSTKLEDSAMYFCASENEVSYEQYFGPGTRLTVT.

This sequence joins TRBV30 and TRBJ1-1, with 8 bases that match TRBD1. The CDR3 extends over 15 amino acids. Germline V gene lookup returns CDR1 GTSNPN and CDR2 SVGIG (reference sequence). With 2 bases clipped from V and 1 base from J, the junction kept 6 bases outside the gene matches. CDR3 amino acids: CAWSRLGTGNTEAFF. In DNA form, the CDR3 reads TGTGCCTGGAGTCGCCTAGGGACAGGGAACACTGAAGCTTTCTTT.

The chain is built from TRBV5-1 and TRBJ2-7; 9 bases agree with TRBD2. Germline-derived CDR1 and CDR2 are SGHRS and YFSETQ. There are 15 residues in the CDR3. The ends lost 5 bases at V and 5 bases at J; junction bases unmatched: 11. For the CDR3, the DNA is TGCGCCAGCAGTCTAGCGGGGCGGTTGTTGGACGAGCAGTACTTC. This translates into CASSLAGRLLDEQYF. Variable domain in full (rest from reference TRBV5-1 and TRBJ2-7): KAGVTQTPRYLIKTRGQQVTLSCSPISGHRSVSWYQQTPGQGLQFLFEYFSETQRNKGNFPGRFSGRQFSNSRSEMNVSTLELGDSALYLCASSLAGRLLDEQYFGPGTRLTVT.

V and J are TRBV7-8 and TRBJ1-2; a weak D match, TRBD1 (5 bases). This CDR3 contains 14 residues. Germline CDR1 SGHVS, CDR2 FQNEAQ. V shed 2 bases and J shed 5 bases, with 12 bases lying between them. CDR3 region: CASSLLTALYGYTF. The DNA of the CDR3 is TGTGCCAGCAGCTTACTGACAGCTTTATATGGCTACACCTTC.

CDR3 region: CASSLGQGPQYF. DNA of the CDR3: TGTGCCAGCAGCTTAGGACAGGGCCCGCAGTACTTC. The genes are TRBV11-3 and TRBJ2-7, with 7 bases matching TRBD1. CDR3 size: 12 residues. Germline assignment: CDR1 SGHNT and CDR2 YENEEA. V trimming: 1 base; J trimming: 9 bases; junction bases outside the gene matches: 3.